This is a list of T cell receptor beta chains from one sample in a study of OX40 agonist ivuxolimab in advanced cancers. Here immunoSEQ multiplex PCR was the method, and the copy in TCRdb shows in-frame clones only, minus some. The sample lists 6,500 to 7,000 clones; around 82% were seen once. Sequencing used CD4+ or CD8+ T cells sorted from blood, obtained in a trial of the OX40 agonist ivuxolimab. The source is an adult with an advanced solid tumor such as melanoma, head and neck, liver or kidney cancer. Both conserved end residues are trimmed from each CDR3. D genes are given only for firm matches.

d_gene: TRBD2; v_gene: TRBV5-4; CDR3aa: ASSFLAGGPDTQY
d_gene: NA; v_gene: TRBV4-1; CDR3aa: ASSQVAPSRTTDTQY
d_gene: NA; v_gene: TRBV6-1; CDR3aa: ASSEGRLGLSTIY
d_gene: NA; v_gene: TRBV9; CDR3aa: ASSVGGEVQTQY
d_gene: TRBD1; v_gene: TRBV7-6; CDR3aa: ASSWDSSYEQY
d_gene: NA; v_gene: TRBV25-1; CDR3aa: ASSELGAYGYT
d_gene: NA; v_gene: TRBV30; CDR3aa: AYAGMNSYEQY
d_gene: TRBD1; v_gene: TRBV5-5; CDR3aa: ASSLYLTGTEAF
d_gene: TRBD2; v_gene: TRBV9; CDR3aa: ASSPSGYSTDTQY
d_gene: NA; v_gene: TRBV7-9; CDR3aa: ASSNLDSLNTEAF
d_gene: NA; v_gene: TRBV7-3; CDR3aa: ASSSDSLSQY
d_gene: NA; v_gene: TRBV4-1; CDR3aa: ASSQDSRTGAWVTEAF
d_gene: TRBD1; v_gene: TRBV19; CDR3aa: ASSIVDRGNTEAF
d_gene: NA; v_gene: TRBV7-9; CDR3aa: ASSLGPVGEKLF
d_gene: TRBD2; v_gene: TRBV7-9; CDR3aa: ASSLDGGAYEQY
d_gene: NA; v_gene: TRBV6-5; CDR3aa: ASQTGYNSPLH